The next 13 T cell receptor beta chains were all read from a single sample in a study of blood T cell repertoires in COVID-19. Generated by immunoSEQ multiplex PCR, the TCRdb table keeps only in-frame clones and is missing some. The sample lists about 230,000 clones; approximately 88% were seen once. Sample: peripheral blood. Receptor source: a man aged 40-49 years with acute or convalescent COVID-19.

The chain recombines TRBV20-1 with TRBJ1-5; tentatively, D is TRBD1 (5 bases). Trimming took off 3 bases at V and 6 bases at J, with 9 bases between the two ends. The germline gives CDR1 DFQATT, CDR2 SNEGSKA (reference sequence). This CDR3 contains 12 residues. DNA of the CDR3: TGCAGTGCTAGTACAGGTTCTCAGCCCCAGCATTTT. As protein: CSASTGSQPQHF.

This rearrangement joins TRBV2 to TRBJ1-3; D remains ambiguous. Trimming took off 7 bases at V and 0 bases at J, with 16 bases between the two ends. Germline values: CDR1 SNHLY, CDR2 FYNNEI. The CDR3 is made up of 16 amino acids. CDR3 bases: TGTGCCAGCATGAAGGCCCCTGGGCTCTCTGGAAACACCATATATTTT. It yields the protein CASMKAPGLSGNTIYF. The full variable domain, with the rest looked up from reference TRBV2 and TRBJ1-3, is EPEVTQTPSHQVTQMGQEVILRCVPISNHLYFYWYRQILGQKVEFLVSFYNNEISEKSEIFDDQFSVERPDGSNFTLKIRSTKLEDSAMYFCASMKAPGLSGNTIYFGEGSWLTVV.

The chain carries TRBV7-9 and TRBJ1-4; D gene uncertain. The CDR3 length is 15 residues. The V end was cut by 1 base, the J end by 6 bases, with 12 bases between. Germline V CDR1 and CDR2: SEHNR, FQNEAQ (reference sequence). The CDR3 nucleotides read TGTGCCAGCAGCTTAGGAGGGTGGAGTGATGAAAAACTGTTTTTT. Translating gives CASSLGGWSDEKLFF.

In nucleotides, the CDR3 is TGTGCCAGCAGCGTGTTAGCGGGAGGCCAGTTCTTC. Encoded protein: CASSVLAGGQFF. The rearrangement links TRBV5-4 to TRBJ2-1; 10 bases are shared with TRBD2. With 4 bases clipped from V and 13 bases from J, the junction kept 5 bases outside the gene matches. The CDR3 consists of 12 residues. The V gene's germline CDR1 is SGHNT and CDR2 YYREEE (reference sequence).

This chain links TRBV9 with TRBJ1-1; the D is unclear. CDR1 and CDR2 from the germline V gene are SGDLS and YYNGEE. V gave up 4 bases and J gave up 4 bases, with 11 bases separating them. This CDR3 region has 13 residues. The CDR3 loop is CASSRGSPTEAFF. The CDR3 region has the DNA TGTGCCAGCAGCCGAGGGTCCCCCACTGAAGCTTTCTTT.

The chain couples TRBV29-1 to TRBJ1-2; tentative D call: TRBD1 (5 bases). CDR3 length: 12 residues. The V gene lost 5 bases and the J gene lost 2 bases, with 9 bases spanning the gap. From germline, CDR1 is SQVTM and CDR2 ANQGSEA. CDR3 region: CSVWEGNYGYTF. DNA of the CDR3: TGCAGCGTTTGGGAGGGGAACTATGGCTACACCTTC.

This clone was picked up one time. The chain recombines TRBV7-2 with TRBJ1-4, with 9 bases aligning to TRBD1. Germline V gene sequence: CDR1 SGHTA, CDR2 FQGNSA. This CDR3 is 15 amino acids long. Germline trimming cut 1 base from V and 6 bases from J; bases unmatched to any gene: 3. The CDR3 protein is CASSLGNRGHEKLFF. The DNA of the CDR3 is TGTGCCAGCAGCTTAGGGAACAGGGGGCATGAAAAACTGTTTTTT.

The rearrangement uses TRBV24-1 and TRBJ2-1, with TRBD1 matching over 9 bases. The germline gives CDR1 KGHDR, CDR2 SFDVKD. Trimming at V came to 3 bases and at J to 2 bases, leaving 7 bases not matched to a gene. This CDR3 has 17 amino acids. CDR3 sequence (DNA): TGTGCCACCAGTGATACAGGGGGCGGTTCTGCCTACAATGAGCAGTTCTTC. Amino acid sequence: CATSDTGGGSAYNEQFF.

The chain combines TRBV5-1 with TRBJ2-3; the D is unclear. CDR3 length equals 14 residues. CDR1 SGHRS and CDR2 YFSETQ come from the germline V gene. Trimming left V 4 bases short and J 4 bases short, with 13 bases between. CDR3 sequence: CASSPYPRPDTQYF. The CDR3 DNA sequence: TGCGCCAGCAGCCCCTACCCCAGGCCAGATACGCAGTATTTT.

The rearrangement uses TRBV27 and TRBJ2-1, with 11 bases fitting TRBD1. Germline-derived CDR1 and CDR2 are MNHEY and SMNVEV (reference sequence). This CDR3 comprises 16 residues. V lost 6 bases and J lost 7; bases outside the gene matches: 11. The chain's CDR3 is CASSPPDRGLVNEQFF. The CDR3 nucleotides read TGTGCCAGCAGCCCCCCGGACAGGGGGCTTGTAAATGAGCAGTTCTTC.

The genes are TRBV30 and TRBJ2-3; 11 positions match TRBD2. J gave up 3 bases and V 0 bases, and 5 bases lay outside the gene matches. This CDR3 has 16 amino acids. The germline V gene encodes CDR1 GTSNPN and CDR2 SVGIG (reference sequence). The CDR3 here is CAWSVPTSGRTDTQYF. As DNA, the CDR3 is TGTGCCTGGAGTGTACCTACTAGCGGGAGAACAGATACGCAGTATTTT.

The chain combines TRBV6-2 or TRBV6-3 with TRBJ1-1; a possible D gene is TRBD1 (5 bases). V was clipped by 5 bases and J by 0 bases, with 10 bases between them. The CDR3 runs to 14 residues. Germline V gene data show CDR1 as MNHEY and CDR2 as SVGEGT. CDR3 amino acids: CASSVTVMNTEAFF. Written as DNA, the CDR3 is TGTGCCAGCAGTGTGACAGTCATGAACACTGAAGCTTTCTTT.

V is TRBV5-6 and J is TRBJ1-2, with 9 nucleotides matching TRBD1. Germline CDR1 is SGHDT and CDR2 is YYEEEE. There are 15 residues in the CDR3. The trim removed 0 bases at V and 4 bases at J, leaving 4 bases unmatched. CDR3 in DNA: TGTGCCAGCAGCTTGGGGGGGACAGGGAGCTATGGCTACACCTTC. Encoded protein: CASSLGGTGSYGYTF.